The 2 T cell receptor beta chains given below trace back to one sample, sequenced in a study of blood T cells in healthy people across ages. It was with a sample-barcoded 5' primer and a J-beta primer mix that a second PCR of about 7 to 12 cycles was run. TCRdb itself ran the 5' RACE reads through MiXCR, one entry per CDR3 protein. The data contain roughly 1,700,000 distinct CDR3 sequences, roughly 27% of them seen just once; the ten biggest clones take up 7.7%. Sequencing used blood. These receptors all come from a woman aged 30 to 39 in good health.

This chain connects TRBV15 to TRBJ2-7, with D possibly being TRBD2 (6 bases). Germline CDR1 LNHNV, CDR2 YYDKDF (reference sequence). The CDR3 runs 13 residues. Trimming shortened V by 3 bases and J by 6 bases, and 12 bases separated the two germline ends. The CDR3 protein is CATSRPGVREQYF. The CDR3 nucleotides are TGTGCCACCAGCAGGCCGGGGGTTCGCGAGCAGTACTTC.

V and J are TRBV2 and TRBJ2-5; no clear D. The J call may be mistaken, given a closer DNA end match to TRBJ2-7. The CDR3 has 13 amino acids. Germline assignment: CDR1 SNHLY and CDR2 FYNNEI. The CDR3 DNA reads as TGTGCCAGCAGTGAACCTACTCGTTACGAGCAGTACTTC. It specifies CASSEPTRYEQYF.